This note documents a single TCR beta chain sequence. Its antigen is not known. MiXCR, run by TCRdb on the reads, gives a single entry per CDR3 protein. The sample lists about 130,000 distinct CDR3 sequences, over 30% occurring once. The data belong to a study of T cell repertoires in cytomegalovirus infection. Across the study: Public TCR beta signatures indicated both CMV infection and matching HLA type. Study results and caveats: Dominating the ex vivo response were HLA-C-restricted CMV-specific TCR beta clonotypes.

In germline, CDR1 is MGHRA, CDR2 YSYEKL. The CDR3 is 15 residues long. V lost 3 bases and J lost 3, with 15 bases in between. The sample here was CD8+ T cells from cultured PBMCs, taken from culture after CMV antigen stimulation. This TCR came from a human donor in good health (CMV status not recorded). Some clones in this sample may be carry-over from other donors' samples. V usage is TRBV4-1 and J usage is TRBJ2-7; possibly TRBD1 or TRBD2 for D (5 bases each). CDR3: CASSQGETLIYEQYF. DNA for the CDR3: TGCGCCAGCAGCCAGGGGGAAACACTCATCTACGAGCAGTACTTC.